This T cell receptor beta chain was sequenced during a study of T cells in Graves' hyperthyroidism and ophthalmopathy. The CDR3 is 14 residues long. V was trimmed by 4 bases and J by 5 bases, leaving 11 bases between them. Germline loops: CDR1 LGHNA, CDR2 YSLEER. Researchers amplified the TCR beta CDR3 regions from RNA transcripts. HTBI primers were the set used in a first-round RT-PCR of the TCR CDR3. TCRdb redid the calling of the multiplex PCR reads with MiXCR, one entry per CDR3 protein. The repertoire holds about 640,000 distinct CDR3 sequences, with around 13% as singletons. This clonotype has more than one count but fewer than ten.

This TCR was sampled from a woman aged 50 to 65 with Graves' ophthalmopathy. The specimen sequenced was blood. The chain couples TRBV4-3 to TRBJ2-2, with D perhaps matching TRBD2 (5 bases). The CDR3 loop is CASSRELETGELFF. CDR3 in DNA: TGCGCCAGCAGCCGGGAGTTGGAGACCGGGGAGCTGTTTTTT.